The sequence of this T cell receptor beta chain was determined in a study of regulatory and conventional T cells in RAG deficiency. Some clones are missing from TCRdb's copy, which holds only in-frame ones; the method was immunoSEQ multiplex PCR. In the table there are tens of thousands of clones, about 90% of which are singletons. Regulatory T cells were sorted from blood as CD4+ CD25-high CD127-low cells. Germline loops: CDR1 MNHEY, CDR2 SMNVEV (reference sequence). The CDR3 runs 13 residues. The V end was cut by 1 base, the J end by 8 bases, with 11 bases between. Regarding the study as a whole: Shannon entropy was markedly lower and Simpson indices higher in RAG-deficient patients than control T-cell subsets. Omenn patients showed >75% Treg-Tconv overlap and shorter CDR3 lengths.

Only one count was recorded for this clone. What it binds is not known. These data were also filed under a second study, of regulatory T cells. This second study notes: The PCR used 52 TRBV and 13 TRBJ primers. Skewed V and J usage and few unique V-J pairs marked patient repertoires, most in Tregs.

The chain uses TRBV27 and TRBJ1-2; D is possibly TRBD1 (6 bases). The TCR originated in a human donor in good health. Sequencing was done on a sample of Tregs sorted from blood. CDR3 in DNA: TGTGCCAGCAGTTTATTATCCAGGGGAGGCTACACCTTC. Translated, it gives CASSLLSRGGYTF.